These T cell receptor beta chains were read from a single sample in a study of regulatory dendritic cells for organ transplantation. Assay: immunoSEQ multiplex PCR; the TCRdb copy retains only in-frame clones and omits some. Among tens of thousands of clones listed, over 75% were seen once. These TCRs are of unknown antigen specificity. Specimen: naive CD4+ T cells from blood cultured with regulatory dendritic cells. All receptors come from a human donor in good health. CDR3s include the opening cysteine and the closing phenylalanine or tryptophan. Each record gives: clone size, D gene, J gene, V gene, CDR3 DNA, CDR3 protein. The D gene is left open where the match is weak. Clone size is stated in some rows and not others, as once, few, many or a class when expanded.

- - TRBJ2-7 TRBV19 TGTGCCAGTAGCAAGCCCGACCGGAACTACGAGCAGTACTTC CASSKPDRNYEQYF
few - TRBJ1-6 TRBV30 TGTGCCTGGAGTGTCCGTATTAATTCACCCCTCCACTTT CAWSVRINSPLHF
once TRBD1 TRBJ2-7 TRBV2 TGTGCCAGCAAGGGGGCGAGCCACGAGCAGTACTTC CASKGASHEQYF
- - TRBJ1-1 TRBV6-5 TGTGCCAGCCGATTGGGGGACGGCTGGACTGAAGCTTTCTTT CASRLGDGWTEAFF
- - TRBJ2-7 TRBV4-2 TGTGCCAGCAGCCCTGATCACAGGGCGAGCTCCTACGAGCAGTACTTC CASSPDHRASSYEQYF
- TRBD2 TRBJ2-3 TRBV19 TGTGCCAGTAGTCCAACGTGGGAGGGACCTAGCACAGATACGCAGTATTTT CASSPTWEGPSTDTQYF
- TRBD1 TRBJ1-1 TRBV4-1 TGCGCCAGCAGCCGGGGACAGGGAGCTTTCTTT CASSRGQGAFF
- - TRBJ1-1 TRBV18 TGTGCCAGCTCACCATTACGGGGAAACGCATTCGTGACGACTGAAGCTTTCTTT CASSPLRGNAFVTTEAFF
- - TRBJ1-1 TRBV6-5 TGTGCCAGCAGTTACGTTTTCGGCGTGAACACTGAAGCTTTCTTT CASSYVFGVNTEAFF
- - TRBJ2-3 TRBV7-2 TGTGCCAGCACCCCGCCCTACGGGGGCCTAACAGATACGCAGTATTTT CASTPPYGGLTDTQYF
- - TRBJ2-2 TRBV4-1 TGCGCCAGCAGCCAAGACGGGACACCGTTCGCCGGGGAGCTGTTTTTT CASSQDGTPFAGELFF
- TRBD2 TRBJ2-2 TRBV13 TGTGCCAGCAGCCTCAACCCCCCGGGACTAGTTTCTAGTACCGGGGAGCTGTTTTTT CASSLNPPGLVSSTGELFF
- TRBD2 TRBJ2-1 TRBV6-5 TGTGCCAGCAGTAGGGGACTAGCGGGCGTCAATGAGCAGTTCTTC CASSRGLAGVNEQFF
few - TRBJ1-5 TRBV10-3 TGTGCCACCCACGGGGGAGGGTTTGGCAATCAGCCCCAGCATTTT CATHGGGFGNQPQHF
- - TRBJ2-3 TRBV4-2 TGTGCCAGCAGCCAAGATGTGGGCACAGATACGCAGTATTTT CASSQDVGTDTQYF
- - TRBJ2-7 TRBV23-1 TGCGCCAGCAGTCATCCGACCAGACTGCTTAGCTCCTACGAGCAGTACTTC CASSHPTRLLSSYEQYF
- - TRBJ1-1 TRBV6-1 TGTGCCAGCAGTGGTACATGGACACGTCTCTCAGCTTTCTTT CASSGTWTRLSAFF
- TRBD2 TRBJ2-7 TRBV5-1 TGCGCCAGCAGCCCGACTAGCGGGAGTCGGTTGGAGTACTTC CASSPTSGSRLEYF
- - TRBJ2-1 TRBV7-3 TGTGCCAGCAGCTTTTTAAGGATGGTGCGGGACCTGGGGGCTTACAATGAGCAGTTCTTC CASSFLRMVRDLGAYNEQFF
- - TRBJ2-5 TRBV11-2 TGTGCCAGCAGCTTTCGGAACCGGGACTCCCAGTACTTC CASSFRNRDSQYF
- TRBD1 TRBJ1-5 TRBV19 TGTGCCAGTAGTACCAGCGTAGGGACAGGCATCCAGCCCCAGCATTTT CASSTSVGTGIQPQHF
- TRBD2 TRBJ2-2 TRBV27 TGTGCCAGTCGGACTAGCGGGAACACCGGGGAGCTGTTTTTT CASRTSGNTGELFF
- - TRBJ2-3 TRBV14 TGTGCCAGCAGCCAAGGATTTGGGGGCAGTCTGAGCACAGATACGCAGTATTTT CASSQGFGGSLSTDTQYF
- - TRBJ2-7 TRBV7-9 TGTGCCAGCAGCTTAGGCGCCCAAGTAGCCTACGAGCAGTACTTC CASSLGAQVAYEQYF
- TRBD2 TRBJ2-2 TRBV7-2 TGTGCCAGCAGCCCAACTAGCGGGAGGGCAAGCGGGGAGCTGTTTTTT CASSPTSGRASGELFF
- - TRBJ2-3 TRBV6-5 TGTGCCAGCAGCCCCGATGGTCGGATCACAGATACGCAGTATTTT CASSPDGRITDTQYF
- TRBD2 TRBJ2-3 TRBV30 TGTGCCTGGACGGGTAGCGGGAGTCTCGGGGATACGCAGTATTTT CAWTGSGSLGDTQYF
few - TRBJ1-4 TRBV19 TGTGCCACCCGAGGAGGGGAATTTTGGGAAAAACTGTTTTTT CATRGGEFWEKLFF
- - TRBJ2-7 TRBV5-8 TGTGCCAGCAGCCTTAGACAGGCCCCGGGCTACGAGCAGTACTTC CASSLRQAPGYEQYF
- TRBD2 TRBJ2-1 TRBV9 TGTGCCAGCAGCGTCCAACGCGGGGGGGAGCAGTTCTTC CASSVQRGGEQFF
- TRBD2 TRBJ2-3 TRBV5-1 TGCGCCAGCAGTTACGGACTAGCGGGAGGCGTGGGGGCAGATACGCAGTATTTT CASSYGLAGGVGADTQYF
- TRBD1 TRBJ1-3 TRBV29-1 TGCAGCGCTAGGGACAGGGAGTGGGGAAACACCATATATTTT CSARDREWGNTIYF
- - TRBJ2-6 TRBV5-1 TGCGCCAGCAGCCAAAGTGCAGGGACCGGGGCCAACGTCCTGACTTTC CASSQSAGTGANVLTF
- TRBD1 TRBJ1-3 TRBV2 TGTGCCAGCACCGACAGGGGTGTTGGAAACACCATATATTTT CASTDRGVGNTIYF
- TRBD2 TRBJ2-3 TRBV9 TGTGCCAGCAGCCGGACTAGCGGGGTCACAGATACGCAGTATTTT CASSRTSGVTDTQYF